This T cell receptor beta chain stems from a study of blood T cell repertoires in COVID-19. On the study more broadly: Sample material is recorded as cDNA or gDNA derived from T cells, B-cell-depleted T cells, or PBMCs.

The CDR3 contains 16 residues. Germline trimming cut 4 bases from V and 5 bases from J; bases unmatched to any gene: 12. Per germline, CDR1 SGHNT and CDR2 YYREEE (reference sequence). Clones were read by immunoSEQ multiplex PCR, and TCRdb kept only the in-frame ones, dropping some. The sample shows around 90,000 clones, around four fifths of them seen only once. Specimen: peripheral blood. The clonotype comes from a woman in her 70s with active or convalescent COVID-19. V gene TRBV5-4 combines with J gene TRBJ1-2, with 9 bases fitting TRBD1. This CDR3 is CASSAPPMGQGYGYTF. DNA of the CDR3: TGTGCCAGCAGCGCACCCCCTATGGGACAGGGATATGGCTACACCTTC.